The source of this T cell receptor (beta chain) is a study of OX40 agonist ivuxolimab in advanced cancers. Study-wide context: Ivuxolimab was an agonistic, fully human IgG2 monoclonal antibody directed against OX40 (CD134), a costimulatory receptor. In the dose-escalation cohort, 65% to 85% of patients were male, and the mean age was 60 years with a range of 23 to 79. Patients were allowed to have had prior anti-PD-1, anti-PD-L1 or anti-CTLA-4 therapy, and about 40% of the dose-escalation patients had been treated with checkpoint inhibitors. Partial responses occurred in three dose-escalation patients, of whom one had hepatocellular carcinoma and two had cutaneous melanoma. The purpose of peripheral TCRbeta sequencing was to test whether ivuxolimab changed TCR sequence diversity and led to clonal T-cell expansion. Among the roughly 52 dose-escalation patients, some 19 had hepatocellular carcinoma, approximately 15 melanoma, 9 renal cell carcinoma and 9 head and neck cancer. The paper reports the monotherapy dose-escalation portion (N ≈ 50 patients) of the phase I ivuxolimab trial. Intravenous ivuxolimab was administered to patients every 2 weeks at six dose levels: 0.01, 0.1, 0.3, 1.5, 3 and 10 mg/kg.

The paper's findings and limits, for the study overall: Low levels of normalized T-cell clonal expansion were also seen in some patients who did not respond. In the 0.1-3.0 mg/kg groups, partial responders had among the lowest normalized peripheral clonal expansion, particularly in CD8+ T cells. After ivuxolimab, CD8+ T cells had more expanded clones than CD4+ T cells on average. Antigen specificity was not determined for the clonally expanded peripheral T cells. At doses of 0.1 to 3.0 mg/kg, clonal expansion of both CD4+ and CD8+ T cells in blood was seen between baseline and week 6.

For sequencing of the TCRbeta CDR3 region, genomic DNA was extracted from the sorted cells. TCRbeta CDR3 regions were sequenced using the immunoSEQ Assay. Here the immuneACCESS table is served through TCRdb, limited to in-frame sequences with V and J called. Missing clones are a known gap in these copies; in checked studies unresolved V genes cover under half, and the rest lacks a known reason. The sample yields approximately 91,000 clones; around 87% were counted once. The biggest ten clones account for 0.31% of the sample. This clone was recorded a few times. Its antigen is unknown. No much larger clone exists at a distance of one base, and base qualities are not known. Patients with autoimmune disease history or receiving systemic immunosuppression were excluded from the trial. In every dose cohort, peripheral blood was drawn for TCR sequencing at baseline, cycle 4 day 1, and cycle 7 day 1. Samples were obtained from an open-label, multicenter, first-in-human phase I dose-escalation trial of ivuxolimab. The trial enrolled adults with locally advanced or metastatic head and neck squamous cell, hepatocellular, melanoma or renal cell carcinoma. Before TCR sequencing, CD4+ T cells and CD8+ T cells were sorted from peripheral blood as separate populations.

The clonotype originates from an adult with an advanced solid tumor such as melanoma, head and neck, liver or kidney cancer. The source was CD4+ or CD8+ T cells sorted from blood, collected in a trial of the OX40 agonist ivuxolimab.

The CDR3 loop reads CASSLRQGRTEAFF. The nucleotides are TGTGCCAGCAGCTTAAGGCAGGGTCGAACTGAAGCTTTCTTT. The chain is made from TRBV7-6 and TRBJ1-1; TRBD1 could be the D gene, as 5 bases match. The trim is 2 bases for V and 5 bases for J, with a gap of 12 bases between the germline ends. The germline V gene gives CDR1 as SGHVS and CDR2 as FNYEAQ. Measured from the cysteine to the phenylalanine, the CDR3 is 14 residues long. The CDR3 DNA has 42 bases and is translated from base 1.